This T cell receptor beta chain was found in a study of shared clonotypes between healthy human individuals (TCRdb year 2020). Study-level background: A few men and a couple of women, aged 18 to 49 years, made up the cohort. For each donor, CD4 naive and CD4 memory were each given three plates, CD8 naive was given two plates, and CD8 memory was given one plate. To estimate repertoire size and how much clonotype sharing occurs between individuals, the study deeply sequenced the blood TCR repertoires of roughly 5 healthy adults. To increase sequencing depth and limit assay-specific biases, different laboratories used diverse techniques to prepare libraries and sequence TCR repertoires. Leukapheresis yielded between about 0.94 and 9 billion PBMCs per donor. Results the study describes overall, beyond this receptor: Even with the large sequencing depth, rarefaction of the sorted-subset datasets indicated that sequencing was incomplete. Based on pairwise subsampling, the degree of clonotype sharing among donors was expected to be affected by sequencing depth. Across a few donors, about 5.2% of naive CD4, roughly 3.5% of naive CD8, 2% to 2.5% of memory CD4, and 0.4% of memory CD8 clonotypes were shared. Compared with non-shared clonotypes, clonotypes shared by all four sorted-subset donors had higher generation probabilities. Because the study included a small number of donors, the genetic and exposure-history diversity represented was limited. Naive subsets generally had larger estimated clonotype richness than memory subsets. Sampling was restricted to blood, and TCR repertoires in tissue are likely to differ from TCR repertoires in blood.

A remark on this clone: Its antigen is currently not known. There are no base qualities to consult, and no much larger clone falls within one base.

Its CDR3 holds 15 amino acids, cysteine through phenylalanine. This entry keeps only the CDR3 DNA: 45 bases, framed from base 1. Cut back by 3 bases and 3 bases, the V and J ends lie 12 bases apart. From a lookup of the germline V gene, CDR1 and CDR2 are MDHEN and SYDVKM. Using the deep immunoSEQ assay, multiplex PCR amplified TCR CDR3 regions from genomic DNA. Extracted genomic DNA from each cell subset was spread evenly across all wells of several immunoSEQ 96-well plates, with each plate serving as a replicate. For sorted subsets, each replicate PCR was loaded with roughly 0.2 ug genomic DNA, equivalent to 25,000 to 35,000 T cell genomes. Purified libraries were measured with a Qubit 3.0 fluorometer, size-checked on a Bioanalyzer 2100, and measured again with the KAPA Library Quantification kit. Each immunoSEQ 96-well plate was sequenced on its own single-read 150-cycle Illumina NextSeq 550 flow cell. Per the authors' processing: The immunoSEQ output contained only junctional sequences without quality scores, so filtering could not match that applied to full-length reads. To assign V/J genes and CDR3, sequences were annotated against IMGT germline references using PyIR, a Python wrapper for IgBLAST v1.9. Reads were filtered out if the reads had weak V/J assignments (E-value above 1e-6), no CDR3, stop codons, out-of-frame junctions, or ambiguous translated residues. V3J clonotypes were defined as sequences sharing the same inferred V gene, J gene, and CDR3 amino acid sequence. Percentage overlap between repertoires was calculated by dividing the number of shared unique clonotypes by the size of the smaller repertoire. RTK rarefaction, the Chao1 estimator, and Recon v2.1 estimates of unobserved clonotypes were used to assess repertoire richness. Generation probabilities were computed with OLGA for all TCRbeta clonotypes obtained by the gDNA method from four donors. TCRdb holds this immuneACCESS table with in-frame rearrangements only. Some clones are missing; in checked studies, unresolved V genes explain under half, and the rest has no known cause. The DNA gave D and trimming, while V, J and clone size come from that table. The sample table holds about 2.2 million clones, of which roughly 91% were seen once. The top ten hold about 1.5% of the sample.

CD8 naive samples were CD45RO-negative cells positively selected for CCR7, giving a CD45RA+CCR7+ population that excluded TemRA cells. The donors were healthy, HIV-negative adults who had no recently reported acute infections or vaccinations. All donors were Caucasian adults living in Nashville, Tennessee, USA. Blood was obtained by leukapheresis, after which PBMCs were separated by Ficoll-Histopaque density gradient centrifugation and cryopreserved in liquid nitrogen vapor phase. Analytical flow cytometry was used to check the purity and quantity of every magnetically sorted T cell population. Genomic DNA was isolated from each sorted fraction and quantified by UV absorbance on a Nanodrop 2000c.

The receptor's source is a man aged 18 to 29 in good health. Some clones in this sample may be carry-over from other donors' samples. The chain uses TRBV28 and TRBJ1-5; the D gene remains uncertain. Material for sequencing was naive CD8+ T cells from PBMCs. In light of the paper, this sample's cell subset or site label describes: CD45RA+CCR7+. The DNA is as follows: TGTGCCAGCAGTTTTACGGTGGCAGACAATCAGCCCCAGCATTTT. It codes for CASSFTVADNQPQHF.